The next 9 T cell receptor beta chains were all read from a single sample in a study of radiation and T cells in renal cell carcinoma. Time point meaning: blood 2 weeks post-SBRT. Noted treatment: 15 Gy SBRT to primary tumor, nephrectomy 4 weeks later. Assay used: immunoSEQ multiplex PCR; TCRdb lists only in-frame clones, some missing. The sample gives tens of thousands of clones, around three quarters of which show up once; over 6% is in the top ten. This specimen was blood, taken from a patient whose treatment included radiotherapy and nephrectomy. The receptor source for this set is a man aged 55 to 70 with renal cell carcinoma.

The rearrangement links TRBV7-2 to TRBJ1-2; 7 bases line up with TRBD1. Trimming removed 1 base from V and 3 bases from J; junction bases left unmatched: 5. Looked up from germline, CDR1 is SGHTA and CDR2 is FQGNSA. CDR3 length equals 15 residues. In DNA, the CDR3 is TGTGCCAGCAGCTTAGTCCTCAGGGGGGACTATGGCTACACCTTC. Translated, it gives CASSLVLRGDYGYTF.

The rearrangement uses TRBV5-1 and TRBJ2-3; D gene ambiguous. Germline V gives CDR1 SGHRS, CDR2 YFSETQ. The length of the CDR3 is 14 residues. Trimming shortened V by 0 bases and J by 2 bases, and 7 bases separated the two germline ends. The CDR3 DNA reads TGCGCCAGCAGCTTGGCTCAGTACACAGATACGCAGTATTTT. Translated, it gives CASSLAQYTDTQYF.

This chain links TRBV2 with TRBJ2-5, with TRBD2 as a possible D gene (5 bases). Germline V lookup: CDR1 SNHLY, CDR2 FYNNEI. CDR3 size: 12 residues. Trimming stripped 6 bases from V and 0 bases from J, with 5 bases between. The CDR3 is CASRADQETQYF. The CDR3 DNA is TGTGCCAGCAGAGCGGACCAAGAGACCCAGTACTTC.

This clone rates as large. The chain carries TRBV15 and TRBJ2-1; D perhaps matches TRBD1 (5 bases). The germline V gene encodes CDR1 LNHNV and CDR2 YYDKDF (reference sequence). This CDR3 is built from 16 residues. V was shortened by 0 bases and J by 2 bases, with 11 bases between the two germline ends. The CDR3 reads CATSREVPGPYNEQFF. The CDR3 DNA reads as TGTGCCACCAGCAGAGAAGTGCCAGGGCCCTACAATGAGCAGTTCTTC.

J is TRBJ1-5 and V is TRBV19; 8 nucleotides match TRBD1. CDR1 is LNHDA, CDR2 SQIVND, per germline (reference sequence). CDR3 length: 15 residues. The ends lost 4 bases at V and 2 bases at J; junction bases unmatched: 4. The CDR3 coding sequence is TGTGCCAGTAGTACACAGGGGGAAGGCAATCAGCCCCAGCATTTT. Protein: CASSTQGEGNQPQHF.

The CDR3 is CASSPEGNTEAFF. CDR3 nucleotide sequence: TGTGCCAGTAGTCCCGAAGGGAACACTGAAGCTTTCTTT. The chain uses TRBV19 and TRBJ1-1; unclear D gene. Germline V gene sequence: CDR1 LNHDA, CDR2 SQIVND (reference sequence). V gave up 5 bases and J gave up 1 base, with 8 bases separating them. This CDR3 contains 13 residues.

This chain joins TRBV7-2 and TRBJ1-4, with D tentatively TRBD1 (5 bases). This CDR3 has 14 amino acids. Between the trimmed V and J ends, which lost 1 base and 11 bases, there was a span of 14 bases. Looked up from germline, CDR1 is SGHTA and CDR2 is FQGNSA. The CDR3, as DNA: TGTGCCAGCAGCTTAGTATTGCGGGGCGAGAAACTGTTTTTT. It translates to CASSLVLRGEKLFF.

This chain links TRBV5-1 with TRBJ2-3, with a possible D match to TRBD1 (5 bases). There are 14 residues in the CDR3. Germline loops: CDR1 SGHRS, CDR2 YFSETQ. V was pared by 3 bases and J by 6 bases, with 14 bases between. Written as DNA, the CDR3 is TGCGCCAGCAGCTACCGCCAGGGCGCCGATACGCAGTATTTT. It codes for CASSYRQGADTQYF. The full variable domain, with the rest looked up from reference TRBV5-1 and TRBJ2-3, is KAGVTQTPRYLIKTRGQQVTLSCSPISGHRSVSWYQQTPGQGLQFLFEYFSETQRNKGNFPGRFSGRQFSNSRSEMNVSTLELGDSALYLCASSYRQGADTQYFGPGTRLTVL.

This chain joins TRBV27 and TRBJ2-3; the D gene is possibly TRBD2 (5 bases). CDR3 length equals 13 residues. The V end was cut by 4 bases, the J end by 11 bases, with 16 bases between. Germline CDR1 MNHEY, CDR2 SMNVEV (reference sequence). CDR3 in DNA: TGTGCCAGCAGTTCCGACTCAACGGCGGGGCAGTATTTT. Its translation is CASSSDSTAGQYF.